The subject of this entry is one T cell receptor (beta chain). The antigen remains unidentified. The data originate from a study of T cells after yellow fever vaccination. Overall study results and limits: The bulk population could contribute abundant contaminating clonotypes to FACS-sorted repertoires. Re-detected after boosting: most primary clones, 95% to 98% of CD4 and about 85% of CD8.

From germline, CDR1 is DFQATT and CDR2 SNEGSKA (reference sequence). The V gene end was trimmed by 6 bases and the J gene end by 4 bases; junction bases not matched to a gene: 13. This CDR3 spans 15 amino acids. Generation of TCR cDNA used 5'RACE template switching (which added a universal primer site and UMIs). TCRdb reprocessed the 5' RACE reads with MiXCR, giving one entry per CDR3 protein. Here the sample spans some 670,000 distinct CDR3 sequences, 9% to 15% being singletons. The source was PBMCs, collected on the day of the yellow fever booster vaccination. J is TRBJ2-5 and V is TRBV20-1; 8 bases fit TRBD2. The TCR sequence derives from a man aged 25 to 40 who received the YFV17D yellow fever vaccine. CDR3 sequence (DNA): TGCAGTGCCCCCCTAACTAGCGGTGGAGGAGAGACCCAGTACTTC. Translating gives CSAPLTSGGGETQYF.